This entry lists 28 T cell receptor beta chains sequenced from one sample in a study of T cells of healthy individuals. TCRdb reprocessed the 5' RACE reads with MiXCR, giving one entry per CDR3 protein. The sample shows about 40,000 distinct CDR3 sequences, 4% to 5.5% of them seen only once. The receptors come from a human donor in good health.

CDR3 residues: CASSRWTGMNTEAFF. The CDR3 bases are TGTGCCAGCAGCCGGTGGACAGGGATGAACACTGAAGCTTTCTTT. This chain uses TRBV7-8 with TRBJ1-1, with TRBD1 matching 8 bases. CDR1 and CDR2 (germline): SGHVS, FQNEAQ. Germline trimming cut 5 bases from V and 0 bases from J; bases unmatched to any gene: 5. This CDR3 region has 15 residues.

This clonotype was counted at least ten times. The V and J genes are TRBV6-5 and TRBJ1-4; a weak D match, TRBD1 (5 bases). The CDR3 contains 17 residues. Trimming took off 2 bases at V and 2 bases at J, with 15 bases between the two ends. The germline CDR1 and CDR2 sequences are MNHEY and SVGAGI. For the CDR3, the DNA is TGTGCCAGCAGTTACGGGCAGGGCAGTTGGACTAATGAAAAACTGTTTTTT. This translates into CASSYGQGSWTNEKLFF.

In its sample, this clonotype was seen many times. The genes are TRBV12-3 or TRBV12-4 and TRBJ1-2; D uncertain. The CDR3 spans 13 residues. V was clipped by 3 bases and J by 5 bases, with 10 bases between them. The CDR3 DNA is TGTGCCAGCAGTTTGGGATTTACGTATGGCTACACCTTC. The encoded protein is CASSLGFTYGYTF.

The chain carries TRBV7-8 and TRBJ2-5, with a weak D call TRBD2 (6 bases). V lost 3 bases and J 4 bases, leaving 15 bases between the germline ends. This CDR3 has 15 amino acids. Germline-derived CDR1 and CDR2 are SGHVS and FQNEAQ. The CDR3 sequence is CASSFRRERRETQYF. The DNA for the CDR3 is TGTGCCAGCAGCTTCCGTCGGGAGAGACGAGAGACCCAGTACTTC.

The chain has TRBV21-1 and TRBJ1-2; the table assigns TRBD1, which was not confirmed against the DNA. TRBV21-1 is assigned pseudogene status. The CDR3 spans 16 residues. The CDR3, as DNA: TGTGCCAGCAGCATCCCTGCAGGGACAGGGGAATTGAAAACTACCTTC. The encoded protein is CASSIPAGTGELKTTF.

This clonotype came up a few times. The chain links TRBV11-3 to TRBJ1-2; D gene uncertain. Germline-derived CDR1 and CDR2 are SGHNT and YENEEA. The CDR3 has 17 residues. The ends were cut back, 3 bases at V and 5 bases at J, with 22 bases in the middle. CDR3 bases: TGTGCCAGCAGCTTTTTTACAGCCCGCCCTGTCAGATATGGCTACACCTTC. This encodes CASSFFTARPVRYGYTF.

This clonotype was counted only a few times. The gene calls are TRBV2 and TRBJ1-1, with TRBD1 as a possible D gene (5 bases). This CDR3 is 13 amino acids long. Germline V gene sequence: CDR1 SNHLY, CDR2 FYNNEI. V was cut by 6 bases and J by 6 bases, with 14 bases left in between. CDR3 nucleotide sequence: TGTGCCAGCAGGGGGACGAGGGCTCCTGAAGCTTTCTTT. Its protein is CASRGTRAPEAFF.

This clonotype was recorded many times. The V call is TRBV20-1, the J call TRBJ2-3; 12 bases agree with TRBD2. The length of the CDR3 is 16 residues. The V and J ends lost 2 bases and 5 bases, in that order; junction bases with no gene match: 8. CDR1 DFQATT and CDR2 SNEGSKA come from the germline V gene (reference sequence). The CDR3 DNA reads as TGCAGTGCTAGAAGGGCTAGCGGGGGGGCTGTAGATACGCAGTATTTT. It yields the protein CSARRASGGAVDTQYF.

This chain connects TRBV28 to TRBJ2-7; D might be TRBD2 (5 bases). This CDR3 is built from 14 residues. Trimming pared 5 bases from V and 2 bases from J, leaving 13 bases between. Germline assignment: CDR1 MDHEN and CDR2 SYDVKM. The CDR3 sequence: CASSPGRTPYEQYF. CDR3 DNA sequence: TGTGCCAGCAGTCCGGGCAGGACTCCCTACGAGCAGTACTTC.

Points on this clonotype: One end of the junction is discordant with germline, which a read error may explain. The rearrangement links TRBV4-3 to TRBJ2-6; D is possibly TRBD2 (6 bases). The CDR3 has 16 residues. Germline V gene data show CDR1 as LGHNA and CDR2 as YSLEER. The DNA for the CDR3 is TGCGCCAGCAGCCAAGATAGCGGCTCTGGGGACAACGTCCTGACTTTC. Translation: CASSQDSGSGDNVLTF.

The V call is TRBV12-3 or TRBV12-4, the J call TRBJ1-1, with D tentatively TRBD1 (6 bases). The CDR3 is 14 residues long. Trimming cost V 6 bases and J 0 bases, with 11 bases left between them. The CDR3 loop reads CASSFGQLNTEAFF. CDR3 bases: TGTGCCAGCAGCTTCGGACAGTTGAACACTGAAGCTTTCTTT.

J is TRBJ1-1 and V is TRBV4-2, with D unresolved. V was cut by 0 bases and J by 5 bases, with 10 bases left in between. The CDR3 totals 14 residues. Per the germline V gene, CDR1 is LGHNA and CDR2 is YNFKEQ. CDR3 bases: TGTGCCAGCAGCCAAGATACAGACGTGACTGAAGCTTTCTTT. Protein: CASSQDTDVTEAFF.

The sample holds many counts of this clonotype. The chain is built from TRBV2 and TRBJ2-1, with TRBD2 matching over 8 bases. CDR1 and CDR2 from the germline V gene are SNHLY and FYNNEI. This CDR3 spans 11 amino acids. J lost 11 bases, V lost 8 bases, and 5 bases had no gene match. The CDR3 spells CASLSGAQQFF. The CDR3 region has the DNA TGTGCCAGCCTTAGCGGGGCGCAGCAGTTCTTC.

This clonotype showed up many times. The chain couples TRBV4-2 to TRBJ1-4, with 7 nucleotides matching TRBD1. Germline values: CDR1 LGHNA, CDR2 YNFKEQ. The CDR3 covers 18 residues. The V gene end was trimmed by 0 bases and the J gene end by 2 bases; junction bases not matched to a gene: 9. This CDR3 reads CASSQELTGWGTNEKLFF. As DNA, the CDR3 is TGTGCCAGCAGCCAAGAGTTGACAGGGTGGGGGACTAATGAAAAACTGTTTTTT.

This clonotype was seen more than once but under ten times. This chain uses TRBV9 with TRBJ1-3; tentative D call: TRBD1 (6 bases). Per germline, CDR1 SGDLS and CDR2 YYNGEE. This CDR3 is 15 amino acids long. V was shortened by 4 bases and J by 4 bases, with 15 bases between the two germline ends. This CDR3 reads CASSSHQGKGNTIYF. CDR3 DNA sequence: TGTGCCAGCAGCTCTCACCAGGGGAAAGGAAACACCATATATTTT.

This clonotype was observed a few times. The V and J genes are TRBV20-1 and TRBJ1-5; tentative D call: TRBD1 (5 bases). CDR3 length equals 15 residues. CDR1 and CDR2 from the germline V gene are DFQATT and SNEGSKA (reference sequence). With 3 bases removed from V and 0 bases from J, the gap between germline ends came to 12 bases. The CDR3 region is CSARGGGYSNQPQHF. The CDR3 nucleotides are TGCAGTGCTAGGGGGGGGGGGTATAGCAATCAGCCCCAGCATTTT.

This clonotype was counted ten times or more. V gene TRBV6-6 combines with J gene TRBJ1-1; D may be TRBD1 (5 bases). V was pared by 7 bases and J by 4 bases, with 13 bases between. Germline-derived CDR1 and CDR2 are MNHNY and SVGAGI (reference sequence). The CDR3 is made up of 13 amino acids. The CDR3 here is CASTTGEGTEAFF. DNA for the CDR3: TGTGCCAGCACAACGGGGGAGGGCACTGAAGCTTTCTTT.

This clonotype was picked up many times. The V call is TRBV5-6, the J call TRBJ2-3; TRBD2 agrees at 11 bases. Trimming took 7 bases from V and 2 from J; bases not matched to a gene: 3. The CDR3 extends over 14 amino acids. From germline, CDR1 is SGHDT and CDR2 YYEEEE. In DNA, the CDR3 is TGTGCCAGCTCGGGACTAGCGGTCACAGATACGCAGTATTTT. It translates to CASSGLAVTDTQYF.

This clonotype has ten or more counts. J is TRBJ2-3 and V is TRBV3-1; 10 bases are shared with TRBD2. The CDR3 totals 15 residues. After removal of 1 base from V and 4 bases from J, the junction contained 2 bases not matched to a gene. In germline, CDR1 is LGHDT, CDR2 YNNKEL (reference sequence). The CDR3 sequence: CASSQVLAGADTQYF. Written as DNA, the CDR3 is TGTGCCAGCAGCCAAGTTCTAGCGGGAGCAGATACGCAGTATTTT.

The chain has TRBV4-1 and TRBJ2-1, with 10 positions matching TRBD1. J lost 6 bases, V lost 1 base, and 6 bases had no gene match. The germline CDR1 and CDR2 sequences are MGHRA and YSYEKL. The length of the CDR3 is 16 residues. The CDR3 reads CASSQVDRTGGNEQFF. CDR3 bases: TGCGCCAGCAGCCAAGTTGATCGGACAGGGGGCAATGAGCAGTTCTTC.

This clonotype was counted at least ten times. The chain is built from TRBV7-6 and TRBJ2-5, with a possible D match to TRBD1 (6 bases). Germline loops: CDR1 SGHVS, CDR2 FNYEAQ. The CDR3 runs 15 residues. Trimming removed 6 bases at V and 3 bases at J, with 17 bases between. The CDR3 sequence is CASSSPRDTEETQYF. The DNA of the CDR3 is TGTGCCAGCAGTTCCCCCCGGGACACCGAAGAGACCCAGTACTTC.

This clonotype was observed at least ten times. V gene TRBV9 combines with J gene TRBJ2-1, with D possibly being TRBD2 (6 bases). CDR3 length equals 13 residues. The V gene's germline CDR1 is SGDLS and CDR2 YYNGEE. The germline V and J ends were trimmed by 5 bases and 2 bases, with 8 bases remaining between them. The DNA for the CDR3 is TGTGCCAGCAGTGGAGGGACCTACAATGAGCAGTTCTTC. It is translated as CASSGGTYNEQFF. The full variable domain, in which reference TRBV9 and TRBJ2-1 provide the parts outside the CDR3, is DSGVTQTPKHLITATGQRVTLRCSPRSGDLSVYWYQQSLDQGLQFLIQYYNGEERAKGNILERFSAQQFPDLHSELNLSSLELGDSALYFCASSGGTYNEQFFGPGTRLTVL.

This clonotype was counted at least ten times. This chain links TRBV7-3 with TRBJ2-1, with a possible D match to TRBD1 (5 bases). Deletions cut 4 bases from V and 6 bases from J, with 7 bases between. The CDR3 is 12 residues long. CDR1 SGHTA and CDR2 FQGTGA come from the germline V gene. This CDR3 reads CASSSDSNEQFF. DNA of the CDR3: TGTGCCAGCAGCTCCGACAGCAATGAGCAGTTCTTC.

The gene calls are TRBV5-1 and TRBJ1-6, with D possibly TRBD1 on 5 matching bases. Germline CDR1 and CDR2: SGHRS and YFSETQ. CDR3 size: 17 residues. The V gene lost 1 base and the J gene lost 1 base, with 12 bases spanning the gap. CDR3 sequence (DNA): TGCGCCAGCAGCTTGAGGGGAGGGAGTTCCTATAATTCACCCCTCCACTTT. Protein product: CASSLRGGSSYNSPLHF.

This clonotype showed up many times. The chain combines TRBV5-1 with TRBJ2-2; D unclear. In germline, CDR1 is SGHRS, CDR2 YFSETQ. The CDR3 totals 13 residues. The V gene lost 0 bases and the J gene lost 5 bases, with 5 bases spanning the gap. The CDR3 region has the DNA TGCGCCAGCAGCTTGGCCCTTACCGGGGAGCTGTTTTTT. Residues: CASSLALTGELFF.

This clonotype has at least ten counts. The chain uses TRBV6-1 and TRBJ1-5, with 8 bases that match TRBD1. With V trimmed by 0 bases and J by 9 bases, 10 bases remained unmatched. Germline CDR1 is MNHNS and CDR2 is SASEGT. The CDR3 consists of 16 residues. The CDR3, as DNA: TGTGCCAGCAGTGAAGCGCTTGGGACAGGACTTGGGCCCCAGCATTTT. Amino acid sequence: CASSEALGTGLGPQHF.

This clonotype was picked up many times. V and J are TRBV29-1 and TRBJ1-1; TRBD1 is a possible D gene (6 bases). CDR1 is SQVTM and CDR2 is ANQGSEA in the germline V gene. Between the trimmed V and J ends, which lost 0 bases and 11 bases, there was a span of 16 bases. This CDR3 is built from 13 residues. The CDR3 reads CSVEETGSGWAFF. The CDR3 nucleotides are TGCAGCGTTGAAGAAACAGGGAGCGGTTGGGCTTTCTTT.

The CDR3 protein is CASSFQGACDEQYF. The DNA of the CDR3 is TGTGCCAGCAGCTTTCAGGGGGCGTGCGACGAGCAGTACTTC. The chain recombines TRBV7-9 with TRBJ2-7, with 8 bases matching TRBD1. Germline CDR1 is SEHNR and CDR2 is FQNEAQ (reference sequence). J gave up 5 bases and V 3 bases, and 6 bases lay outside the gene matches. The CDR3 has 14 residues.